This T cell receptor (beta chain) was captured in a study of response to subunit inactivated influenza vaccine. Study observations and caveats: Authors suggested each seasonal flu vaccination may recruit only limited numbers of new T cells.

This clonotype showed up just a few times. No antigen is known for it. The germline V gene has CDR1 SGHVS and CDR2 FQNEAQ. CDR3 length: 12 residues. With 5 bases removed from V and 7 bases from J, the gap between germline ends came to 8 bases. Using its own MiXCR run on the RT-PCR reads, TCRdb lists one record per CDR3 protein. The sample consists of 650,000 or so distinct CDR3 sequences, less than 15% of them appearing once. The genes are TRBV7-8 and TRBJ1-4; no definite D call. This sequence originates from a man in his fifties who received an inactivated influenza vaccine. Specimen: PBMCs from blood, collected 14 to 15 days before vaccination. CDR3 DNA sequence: TGTGCCAGCAGCAGTGCGCTTGAAAAACTGTTTTTT. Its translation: CASSSALEKLFF. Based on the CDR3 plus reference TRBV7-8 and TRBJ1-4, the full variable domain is GAGVSQSPRYKVAKRGQDVALRCDPISGHVSLFWYQQALGQGPEFLTYFQNEAQLDKSGLPSDRFFAERPEGSVSTLKIQRTQQEDSAVYLCASSSALEKLFFGSGTQLSVL.